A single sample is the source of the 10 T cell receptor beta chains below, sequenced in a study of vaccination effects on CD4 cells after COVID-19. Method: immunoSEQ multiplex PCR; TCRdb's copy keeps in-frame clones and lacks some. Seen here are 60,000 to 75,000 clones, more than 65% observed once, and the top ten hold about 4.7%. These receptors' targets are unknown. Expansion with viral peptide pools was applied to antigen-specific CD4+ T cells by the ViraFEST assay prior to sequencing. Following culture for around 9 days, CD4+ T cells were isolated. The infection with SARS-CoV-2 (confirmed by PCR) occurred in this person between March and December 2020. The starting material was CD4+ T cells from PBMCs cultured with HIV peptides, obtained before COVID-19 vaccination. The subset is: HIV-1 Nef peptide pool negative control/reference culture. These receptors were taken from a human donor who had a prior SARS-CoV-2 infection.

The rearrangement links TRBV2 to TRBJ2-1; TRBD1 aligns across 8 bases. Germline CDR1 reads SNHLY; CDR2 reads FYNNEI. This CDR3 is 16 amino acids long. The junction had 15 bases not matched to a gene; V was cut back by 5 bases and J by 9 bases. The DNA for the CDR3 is TGTGCCAGCAGTTGGGACAGGACAACAAGACAGGGTGAGCAGTTCTTC. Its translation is CASSWDRTTRQGEQFF.

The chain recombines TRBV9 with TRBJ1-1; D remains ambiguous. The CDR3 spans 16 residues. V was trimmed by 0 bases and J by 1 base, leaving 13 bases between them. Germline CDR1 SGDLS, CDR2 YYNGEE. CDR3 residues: CASSVGPSEWNTEAFF. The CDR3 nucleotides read TGTGCCAGCAGCGTAGGCCCAAGTGAATGGAACACTGAAGCTTTCTTT.

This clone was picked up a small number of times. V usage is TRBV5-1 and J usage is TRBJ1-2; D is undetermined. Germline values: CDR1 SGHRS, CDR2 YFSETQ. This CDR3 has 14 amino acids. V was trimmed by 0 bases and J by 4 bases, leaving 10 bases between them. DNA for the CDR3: TGCGCCAGCAGCTTGGAGGGCAGCCTCTATGGCTACACCTTC. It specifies CASSLEGSLYGYTF.

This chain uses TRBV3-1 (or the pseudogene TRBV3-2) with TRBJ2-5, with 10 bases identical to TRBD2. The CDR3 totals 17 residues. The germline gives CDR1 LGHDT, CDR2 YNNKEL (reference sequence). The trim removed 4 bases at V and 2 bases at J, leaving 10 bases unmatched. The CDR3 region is CASSRPRTLAGQETQYF. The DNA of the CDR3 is TGTGCCAGCAGCCGACCCAGAACACTAGCGGGGCAAGAGACCCAGTACTTC.

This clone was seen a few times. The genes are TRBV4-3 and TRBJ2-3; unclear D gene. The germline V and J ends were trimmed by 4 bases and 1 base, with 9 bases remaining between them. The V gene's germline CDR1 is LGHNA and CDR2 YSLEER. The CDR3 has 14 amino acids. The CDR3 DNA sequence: TGCGCCAGCAGCCCGCGCGGAGGCACAGATACGCAGTATTTT. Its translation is CASSPRGGTDTQYF.

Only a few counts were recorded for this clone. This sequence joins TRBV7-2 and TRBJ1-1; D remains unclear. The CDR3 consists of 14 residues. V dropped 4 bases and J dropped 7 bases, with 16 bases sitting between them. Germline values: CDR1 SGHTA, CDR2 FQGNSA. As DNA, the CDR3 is TGTGCCAGCAGCTCAGTTGGGAGACCTATTGAAGCTTTCTTT. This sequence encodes CASSSVGRPIEAFF.

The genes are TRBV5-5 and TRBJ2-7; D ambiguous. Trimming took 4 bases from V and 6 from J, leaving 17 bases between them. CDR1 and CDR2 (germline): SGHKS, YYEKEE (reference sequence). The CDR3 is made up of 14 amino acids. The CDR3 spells CASSHDTLGGEQYF. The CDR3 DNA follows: TGTGCCAGCAGCCACGACACCCTGGGCGGCGAGCAGTACTTC.

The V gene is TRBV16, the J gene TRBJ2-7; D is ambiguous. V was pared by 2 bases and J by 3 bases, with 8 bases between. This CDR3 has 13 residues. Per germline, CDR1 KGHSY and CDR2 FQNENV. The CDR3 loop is CASSQQPDYEQYF. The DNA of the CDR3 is TGTGCCAGCAGCCAACAACCCGACTACGAGCAGTACTTC.

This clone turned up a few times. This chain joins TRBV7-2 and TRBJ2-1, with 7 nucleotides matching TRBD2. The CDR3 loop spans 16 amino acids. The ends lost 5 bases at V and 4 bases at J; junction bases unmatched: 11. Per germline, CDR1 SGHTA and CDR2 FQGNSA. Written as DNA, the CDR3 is TGTGCCAGCAGCCAACATCCTAGCGGAGCATACAATGAGCAGTTCTTC. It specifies CASSQHPSGAYNEQFF.

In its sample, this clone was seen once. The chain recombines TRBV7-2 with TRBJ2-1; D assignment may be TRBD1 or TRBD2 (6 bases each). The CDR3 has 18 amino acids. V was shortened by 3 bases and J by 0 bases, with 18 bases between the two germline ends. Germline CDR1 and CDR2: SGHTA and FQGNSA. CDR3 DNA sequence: TGTGCCAGCAGCTTCGGGGGCCGGGACTCGAGCTCCTACAATGAGCAGTTCTTC. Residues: CASSFGGRDSSSYNEQFF.